The clone carrying this T cell receptor (beta chain) appeared a few times. This entry belongs to a study of regulatory T cells in long-lasting Graves disease. For the study at large: Antithyroid drug use was under 3 months in newly diagnosed Graves' patients.

Time point indicated: newly diagnosed GD, antithyroid drugs for less than 3 months. PBMC RNA was the source of the TCR library. The source of the patients was an endocrinology department in Xi'an, China. According to the study, TCR beta libraries were built with iRepertoire HTBI primers and CDR3-region Arm-PCR. TCRdb re-called the multiplex PCR reads through MiXCR, storing one row per CDR3 protein. The profile shows more than 400,000 distinct CDR3 sequences, around 15% of them singletons. These data are also associated with another study on T cells in Graves' hyperthyroidism and ophthalmopathy. As reported in that work: The study used the HTBI primer set for a first-round RT-PCR of the TCR CDR3.

The clonotype comes from a woman aged 25-40 years with Graves disease. Sample: peripheral blood mononuclear cells (PBMCs), taken at new diagnosis, from a patient treated with antithyroid drugs.

Here the CDR3 DNA reads TGCAGTGCTTCCCGGGACAGCTATGGCTACACCTTC. Translated, it gives CSASRDSYGYTF. The chain couples TRBV20-1 to TRBJ1-2; 7 positions agree with TRBD1. V shed 5 bases and J 4 bases; nucleotides not matched to a gene: 4. Germline lookup yields CDR1 DFQATT and CDR2 SNEGSKA (reference sequence). The CDR3 is made up of 12 amino acids.